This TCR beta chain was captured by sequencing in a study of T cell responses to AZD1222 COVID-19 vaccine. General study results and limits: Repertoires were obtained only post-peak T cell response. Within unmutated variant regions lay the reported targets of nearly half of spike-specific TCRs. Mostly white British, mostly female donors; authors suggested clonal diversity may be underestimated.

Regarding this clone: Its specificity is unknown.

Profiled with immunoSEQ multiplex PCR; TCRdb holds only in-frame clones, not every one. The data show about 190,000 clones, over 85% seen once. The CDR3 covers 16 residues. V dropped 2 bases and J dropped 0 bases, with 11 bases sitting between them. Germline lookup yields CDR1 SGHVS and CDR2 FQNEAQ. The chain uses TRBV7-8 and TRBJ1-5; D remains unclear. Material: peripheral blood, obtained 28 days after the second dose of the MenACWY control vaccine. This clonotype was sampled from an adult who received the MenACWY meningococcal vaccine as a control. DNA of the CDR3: TGTGCCAGCAGCTTAAGCGGGCGGGCTAGCAATCAGCCCCAGCATTTT. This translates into CASSLSGRASNQPQHF.